Below, one TCR beta chain is given with its context. Its matching antigen is unknown. With random hexamers, reverse transcription was performed on roughly 0.45 to 1 ug of RNA. Amplification of TCR beta CDR3 was carried out by immunoSEQ multiplex PCR, which covered 54 Vbeta and 13 Jbeta segments. TCRdb re-analysed the immunoSEQ multiplex PCR reads in MiXCR, keeping a single row per CDR3 protein. The sample carries around 140,000 distinct CDR3 sequences, roughly 80% recorded once. This specimen comes from a study of CD8 T cells in Susac syndrome. Patients with stable or active relapsing-remitting disease, all of them treatment-naive, made up the multiple sclerosis controls. In contrast to the negatively isolated CD8+ and CD4+ T cells, TEMRA cells were FACS-enriched. The study's findings and limits: By the study's own acknowledgment, its TCR sequencing and HLA analysis included relatively few individuals.

With V trimmed by 1 base and J by 0 bases, 9 bases remained unmatched. CDR1 and CDR2 from the germline V gene are MNHNS and SASEGT. The CDR3 covers 18 residues. This TCR was sampled from a human donor with multiple sclerosis. Sequenced input: CD8+ T cells from PBMCs. The V call is TRBV6-1, the J call TRBJ1-5, with 7 bases that match TRBD1. The CDR3 spells CASSEGGQLFYSNQPQHF. The CDR3 DNA sequence: TGTGCCAGCAGTGAAGGGGGACAGCTATTCTATAGCAATCAGCCCCAGCATTTT.